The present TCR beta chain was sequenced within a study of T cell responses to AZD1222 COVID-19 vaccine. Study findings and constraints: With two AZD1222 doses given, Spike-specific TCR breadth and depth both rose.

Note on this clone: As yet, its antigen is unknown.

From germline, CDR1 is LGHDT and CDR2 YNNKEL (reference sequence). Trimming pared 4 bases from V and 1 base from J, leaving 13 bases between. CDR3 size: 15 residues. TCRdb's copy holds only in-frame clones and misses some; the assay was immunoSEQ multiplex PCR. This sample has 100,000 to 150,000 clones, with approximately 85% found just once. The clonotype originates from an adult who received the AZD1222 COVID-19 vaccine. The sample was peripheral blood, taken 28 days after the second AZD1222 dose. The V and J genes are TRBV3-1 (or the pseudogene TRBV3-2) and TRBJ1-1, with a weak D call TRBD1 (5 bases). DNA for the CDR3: TGTGCCAGCAGCCCCTGGGGGACGGAGAACACTGAAGCTTTCTTT. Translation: CASSPWGTENTEAFF.